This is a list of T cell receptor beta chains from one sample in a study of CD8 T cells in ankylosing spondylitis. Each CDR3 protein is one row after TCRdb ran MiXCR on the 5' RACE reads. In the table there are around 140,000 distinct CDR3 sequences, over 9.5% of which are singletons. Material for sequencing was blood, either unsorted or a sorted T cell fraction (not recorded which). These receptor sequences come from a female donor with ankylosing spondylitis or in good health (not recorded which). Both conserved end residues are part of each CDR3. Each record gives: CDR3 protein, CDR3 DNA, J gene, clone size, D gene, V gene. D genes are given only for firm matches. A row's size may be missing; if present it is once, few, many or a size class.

CASSLVGTRSFTRETQYF	TGTGCCAGCAGCTTAGTAGGGACCAGGTCATTCACGAGAGAGACCCAGTACTTC	TRBJ2-5	many	NA	TRBV7-8
CASSDSPGGSAADTQYF	TGTGCCAGCAGCGACTCCCCGGGAGGTAGCGCAGCAGATACGCAGTATTTT	TRBJ2-3	NA	NA	TRBV21-1
CSVEADRNSPLHF	TGCAGCGTTGAAGCGGACAGAAATTCACCCCTCCACTTT	TRBJ1-6	many	NA	TRBV29-1
CASSSGGGYGYTF	TGTGCCAGCAGTTCCGGAGGGGGCTATGGCTACACCTTC	TRBJ1-2	many	NA	TRBV27
CASSAGLPSYNEQFF	TGTGCCAGCAGCGCGGGACTCCCCTCCTACAATGAGCAGTTCTTC	TRBJ2-1	few	NA	TRBV7-9
CASSQDQGSVAYEQYF	TGTGCCAGCAGCCAAGATCAAGGTAGCGTTGCCTACGAGCAGTACTTC	TRBJ2-7	NA	NA	TRBV4-2
CASSSQMNTEAFF	TGTGCCAGCAGTTCCCAGATGAACACTGAAGCTTTCTTT	TRBJ1-1	many	NA	TRBV12-3/TRBV12-4
CASSFVGSDNEKLFF	TGTGCCAGCAGTTTTGTGGGGAGCGATAATGAAAAACTGTTTTTT	TRBJ1-4	NA	NA	TRBV28
CASSWGQVGQPQHF	TGTGCCAGCAGCTGGGGACAGGTTGGACAGCCCCAGCATTTT	TRBJ1-5	many	TRBD1	TRBV5-6
CASSYVDDSPLHF	TGCGCCAGCAGCTATGTGGATGATTCACCCCTCCACTTT	TRBJ1-6	NA	NA	TRBV5-1
CSASPPQGYTF	TGCAGTGCTAGCCCCCCGCAAGGCTACACCTTC	TRBJ1-2	few	NA	TRBV20-1
CASSLGGGNQPQHF	TGTGCCAGCAGTTTAGGGGGAGGCAATCAGCCCCAGCATTTT	TRBJ1-5	many	NA	TRBV7-2
CASSRDFRNEQFF	TGTGCCAGCAGCAGGGACTTTAGAAATGAGCAGTTCTTC	TRBJ2-1	many	NA	TRBV12-3/TRBV12-4
CASSISGTGGNEKLFF	TGTGCCAGCAGCATATCAGGGACAGGAGGGAATGAAAAACTGTTTTTT	TRBJ1-4	many	TRBD1	TRBV7-2
CSALIISGVRTDTQYF	TGCAGTGCCCTTATTATATCAGGGGTACGCACAGATACGCAGTATTTT	TRBJ2-3	many	NA	TRBV20-1
CATARPPTDTQYF	TGTGCCACCGCACGGCCCCCTACAGATACGCAGTATTTT	TRBJ2-3	many	NA	TRBV27
CASSWSEGRLATNEKLFF	TGCGCCAGCAGTTGGAGTGAGGGACGCCTTGCAACTAATGAAAAACTGTTTTTT	TRBJ1-4	many	NA	TRBV5-1
CASSLGGQGGGYTF	TGTGCCAGCAGCTTGGGGGGACAGGGTGGCGGCTACACCTTC	TRBJ1-2	few	TRBD1	TRBV7-9
CASSQTGDYGYTF	TGTGCCAGCAGCCAGACAGGGGACTATGGCTACACCTTC	TRBJ1-2	NA	TRBD1	TRBV7-2
CASSSRTSGNNEQFF	TGCGCCAGCAGCTCAAGGACTAGCGGGAACAATGAGCAGTTCTTC	TRBJ2-1	many	TRBD2	TRBV5-1
CASSLIAGGRVDTQYF	TGTGCCAGCAGCTTAATAGCGGGGGGGAGAGTGGATACGCAGTATTTT	TRBJ2-3	many	TRBD2	TRBV11-2
CASSGVMGGPYYEQFF	TGTGCCAGCAGCGGAGTGATGGGGGGCCCTTACTATGAGCAGTTCTTC	TRBJ2-1	many	NA	TRBV9